These 7 T cell receptor beta chains originate from one sample sequenced in a study of OX40 agonist ivuxolimab in advanced cancers. Assay used: immunoSEQ multiplex PCR; TCRdb lists only in-frame clones, some missing. Of 60,000 to 65,000 clones in the sample, 85% were seen once. This sample comprised CD4+ or CD8+ T cells sorted from blood, obtained in a trial of the OX40 agonist ivuxolimab. The receptor set was obtained from an adult with an advanced solid tumor such as melanoma, head and neck, liver or kidney cancer.

V and J are TRBV6-6 and TRBJ2-5; 9 bases line up with TRBD2. The DNA matches TRBJ2-7 better at its end, which makes the J call doubtful. In germline, CDR1 is MNHNY, CDR2 SVGAGI (reference sequence). The CDR3 extends over 16 amino acids. The CDR3 reads CASSYQGLALAYEQYF. The CDR3 nucleotides read TGTGCCAGCAGTTATCAGGGACTAGCACTAGCTTACGAGCAGTACTTC.

CDR3 coding DNA: TGTGCCAGCTCACCACCGGGGACAGTCTTAAATGAGCAGTTCTTC. The encoded protein is CASSPPGTVLNEQFF. V gene TRBV18 combines with J gene TRBJ2-1; 7 bases match TRBD1. Germline V gives CDR1 KGHSH, CDR2 LQKENI. Unmatched junction bases numbered 6, after V lost 0 bases and J lost 7 bases. The CDR3 is 15 residues long.

The rearrangement links TRBV2 to TRBJ1-1; tentative D call: TRBD1 (5 bases). The CDR3 has 10 residues. Trimming took 6 bases from V and 13 from J, leaving 12 bases between them. The germline CDR1 and CDR2 sequences are SNHLY and FYNNEI. CDR3 DNA: TGTGCCAGCAGGGACAATAGACTTTTCTTT. Protein: CASRDNRLFF.

The rearrangement links TRBV19 to TRBJ1-2; TRBD1 matches 8 bases. J was trimmed by 10 bases and V by 5 bases; bases with no gene match: 15. The germline V gene has CDR1 LNHDA and CDR2 SQIVND (reference sequence). CDR3 length equals 15 residues. CDR3 loop: CASSPRTGMVVDYTF. The CDR3, as DNA: TGTGCCAGTAGTCCCAGGACAGGGATGGTGGTGGACTACACCTTC.

CDR3 DNA sequence: TGTGCCAGTACCAAAGGGCAGAGGGGGCTCTATGGCTACACCTTC. This codes for CASTKGQRGLYGYTF. This sequence joins TRBV19 and TRBJ1-2, with TRBD1 matching over 7 bases. Germline CDR1 reads LNHDA; CDR2 reads SQIVND (reference sequence). The CDR3 runs 15 residues. With V trimmed by 7 bases and J by 4 bases, 12 bases remained unmatched.

V and J are TRBV5-1 and TRBJ2-5; D call uncertain. Germline V CDR1 and CDR2: SGHRS, YFSETQ. The ends were cut back, 1 base at V and 4 bases at J, with 8 bases in the middle. This CDR3 contains 13 residues. In nucleotides, the CDR3 is TGCGCCAGCAGCTTGACCCTATTAGAGACCCAGTACTTC. Protein product: CASSLTLLETQYF.

This sequence joins TRBV10-3 and TRBJ2-7, with D maybe TRBD1 (6 bases). In germline, CDR1 is ENHRY, CDR2 SYGVKD. V was shortened by 5 bases and J by 0 bases, with 11 bases between the two germline ends. CDR3 length: 14 amino acids. The CDR3 coding sequence is TGTGCCATCAGTTGGACAGAAAGCTCCTACGAGCAGTACTTC. Translated: CAISWTESSYEQYF.